Below, 31 T cell receptor beta chains from the same sample are listed, as sequenced in a study of T cell repertoires in cytomegalovirus infection. No cognate antigen is known for these TCRs. TCRdb independently ran MiXCR on the reads; one entry per CDR3 protein. The repertoire holds under 500,000 distinct CDR3 sequences, more than 40% seen once, with just under 45% in the top ten. The sequenced sample was cultured PBMCs, obtained from culture after CMV antigen stimulation. These TCRs come from a human donor in good health (CMV status not recorded). Some clones in this sample may be carry-over from other donors' samples.

The chain is built from TRBV7-9 and TRBJ1-6; D might be TRBD1 (5 bases). There are 15 residues in the CDR3. Trimming stripped 5 bases from V and 7 bases from J, with 15 bases between. Germline lookup yields CDR1 SEHNR and CDR2 FQNEAQ (reference sequence). The CDR3 nucleotides read TGTGCCAGCAGCGCCGTGGCAGGGCCAAATTCACCCCTCCACTTT. Translated: CASSAVAGPNSPLHF.

This clonotype has more than one count but fewer than ten. This chain uses TRBV7-2 with TRBJ2-7, with D hard to call. CDR1 and CDR2 (germline): SGHTA, FQGNSA. The CDR3 consists of 15 residues. The germline V and J ends were trimmed by 5 bases and 2 bases, with 16 bases remaining between them. CDR3 in DNA: TGTGCCAGCAGCGTCCCCGTGGTTAGGACCTACGAGCAGTACTTC. Translating gives CASSVPVVRTYEQYF.

This clonotype was counted a few times. One end of the junction varies from germline; a read error may be responsible. The gene calls are TRBV2 and TRBJ2-2; 9 bases are shared with TRBD1. Per the germline V gene, CDR1 is SNHLY and CDR2 is FYNNEI. The CDR3 covers 15 residues. The CDR3 region is CASREDRGGTGELFF. CDR3 bases: TGTGCCAGCAGAGAAGACAGGGGGGGCACCGGGGAGCTGTTTTTT.

The chain has TRBV7-2 and TRBJ2-1; the match to TRBD2 covers 8 bases. The CDR3 extends over 15 amino acids. CDR1 SGHTA and CDR2 FQGNSA come from the germline V gene. The V and J ends lost 3 bases and 8 bases, in that order; junction bases with no gene match: 9. DNA for the CDR3: TGTGCCAGCAGCTTCAGCGGGAGCGCTGGTTATGAGCAGTTCTTC. Its translation: CASSFSGSAGYEQFF.

This clonotype was counted only a few times. The CDR3 here is CASSPDLAAGELFF. DNA for the CDR3: TGTGCCAGCAGCCCCGATCTAGCGGCCGGGGAGCTGTTTTTT. The chain has TRBV7-2 and TRBJ2-2; 7 nucleotides match TRBD2. Germline lookup yields CDR1 SGHTA and CDR2 FQGNSA. V was clipped by 5 bases and J by 6 bases; unmatched bases: 6. CDR3 length: 14 residues.

V and J are TRBV25-1 and TRBJ1-1; possibly TRBD1 for D (6 bases). V shed 6 bases and J shed 4 bases, with 18 bases lying between them. The CDR3 has 15 amino acids. CDR1 MGHDK and CDR2 SYGVNS come from the germline V gene. The CDR3 is CASRDPGRGSTEAFF. The DNA for the CDR3 is TGTGCCAGCAGGGACCCGGGGAGGGGGAGCACTGAAGCTTTCTTT.

Only a few counts were recorded for this clonotype. The V gene is TRBV29-1, the J gene TRBJ2-3; 8 bases agree with TRBD2. V lost 7 bases to trimming and J lost 1 base; unmatched junction nucleotides: 10. This CDR3 has 15 amino acids. CDR1 is SQVTM and CDR2 is ANQGSEA in the germline V gene. CDR3 residues: CSAAAGRGGTDTQYF. The DNA of the CDR3 is TGCAGCGCCGCCGCGGGGCGGGGGGGCACAGATACGCAGTATTTT.

The table lists this clonotype with a few counts. The chain employs TRBV6-1 and TRBJ2-3, with D hard to call. Germline V gene sequence: CDR1 MNHNS, CDR2 SASEGT. Trimming stripped 3 bases from V and 7 bases from J, with 11 bases between. This CDR3 comprises 13 residues. CDR3 amino acids: CASSEGRDNTQYF. CDR3 nucleotides: TGTGCCAGCAGTGAGGGCAGAGATAATACGCAGTATTTT.

CDR3 region: CASSPENRVFEQYF. The DNA for the CDR3 is TGTGCCAGCTCACCAGAGAACAGGGTCTTCGAGCAGTACTTC. The V call is TRBV18, the J call TRBJ2-7; possible D gene TRBD1, 6 bases. V lost 2 bases and J lost 6, with 14 bases in between. CDR1 KGHSH and CDR2 LQKENI come from the germline V gene. CDR3 size: 14 residues.

The CDR3 nucleotides are TGTGCCAGCCAGGGGTACAATGAGCAGTTCTTC. Translating gives CASQGYNEQFF. The chain couples TRBV2 to TRBJ2-1; a possible D gene is TRBD1 (6 bases). The CDR3 totals 11 residues. Trimming removed 8 bases from V and 4 bases from J, with 6 bases in between. The germline gives CDR1 SNHLY, CDR2 FYNNEI.

The chain is built from TRBV12-5 and TRBJ2-1; the D gene could be TRBD1 or TRBD2 (5 bases each). V was clipped by 5 bases and J by 3 bases, with 14 bases between them. CDR3 length equals 15 residues. Germline loops: CDR1 LGHNT, CDR2 FRNRAP. The CDR3 nucleotides read TGTGCTAGTGGTCCACCGGGACGGAGCTACAATGAGCAGTTCTTC. Protein: CASGPPGRSYNEQFF. Based on the CDR3 plus reference TRBV12-5 and TRBJ2-1, the full variable domain is DARVTQTPRHKVTEMGQEVTMRCQPILGHNTVFWYRQTMMQGLELLAYFRNRAPLDDSGMPKDRFSAEMPDATLATLKIQPSEPRDSAVYFCASGPPGRSYNEQFFGPGTRLTVL.

The chain uses TRBV18 and TRBJ1-4, with no clear D. Germline CDR1 KGHSH, CDR2 LQKENI. Trimming took 3 bases from V and 8 from J, leaving 16 bases between them. The CDR3 loop spans 15 amino acids. CDR3 nucleotide sequence: TGTGCCAGCTCACCCCCCCGGAAGGGCGAAGAAAAACTGTTTTTT. Its protein product is CASSPPRKGEEKLFF.

The CDR3, as DNA: TGTGCCAGCAGTGAATATGAATCGACCCAGTACTTC. It specifies CASSEYESTQYF. V usage is TRBV2 and J usage is TRBJ2-5; D gene uncertain. The germline V gene has CDR1 SNHLY and CDR2 FYNNEI. The CDR3 sequence is 12 residues long. V lost 2 bases to trimming and J lost 7 bases, with 8 bases between them.

This clonotype was seen repeatedly, ten times or more. This rearrangement joins TRBV7-2 to TRBJ2-7; 15 bases match TRBD2. There are 17 residues in the CDR3. Germline loops: CDR1 SGHTA, CDR2 FQGNSA. The J segment lost 6 bases and the V segment lost 4 bases, leaving 10 bases of the junction unmatched. CDR3 loop: CASSSPPGLAGGSEQYF. The CDR3 nucleotides read TGTGCCAGCAGCTCACCCCCGGGACTAGCGGGAGGTAGCGAGCAGTACTTC. Based on the CDR3 plus reference TRBV7-2 and TRBJ2-7, the full variable domain is GAGVSQSPSNKVTEKGKDVELRCDPISGHTALYWYRQSLGQGLEFLIYFQGNSAPDKSGLPSDRFSAERTGGSVSTLTIQRTQQEDSAVYLCASSSPPGLAGGSEQYFGPGTRLTVT.

The chain combines TRBV4-3 with TRBJ2-3, with D possibly matching TRBD2 (6 bases). This CDR3 is built from 14 residues. CDR1 is LGHNA, CDR2 YSLEER, per germline. V shed 5 bases and J shed 2 bases, with 11 bases lying between them. The CDR3 DNA reads TGCGCCAGCAGCAGGGACTCTAACACAGATACGCAGTATTTT. It yields the protein CASSRDSNTDTQYF.

The V and J genes are TRBV9 and TRBJ2-7; either TRBD1 or TRBD2 may fit D (6 bases each). Between the trimmed V and J ends, which lost 7 bases and 2 bases, there was a span of 10 bases. This CDR3 region has 12 residues. CDR1 is SGDLS and CDR2 is YYNGEE in the germline V gene. The CDR3 DNA follows: TGTGCCAGCGGCGGGGACACCTACGAGCAGTACTTC. The encoded protein is CASGGDTYEQYF. Full variable domain (outside the CDR3, taken from reference TRBV9 and TRBJ2-7): DSGVTQTPKHLITATGQRVTLRCSPRSGDLSVYWYQQSLDQGLQFLIQYYNGEERAKGNILERFSAQQFPDLHSELNLSSLELGDSALYFCASGGDTYEQYFGPGTRLTVT.

This chain joins TRBV11-2 and TRBJ1-2; maybe TRBD1 (6 bases). The CDR3 contains 15 residues. V dropped 7 bases and J dropped 4 bases, with 19 bases sitting between them. CDR1 and CDR2 (germline): SGHAT, FQNNGV. The CDR3 loop is CASKNPDGGPYGYTF. CDR3 DNA: TGTGCCAGCAAGAACCCCGACGGGGGGCCCTATGGCTACACCTTC.

V is TRBV7-8 and J is TRBJ2-5; TRBD1 agrees at 8 bases. The V segment lost 5 bases and the J segment 4 bases; nucleotides outside the gene matches: 12. The CDR3 extends over 16 amino acids. Germline V gene sequence: CDR1 SGHVS, CDR2 FQNEAQ. The DNA of the CDR3 is TGTGCCAGCAGCGTCAGCAGGACAGGGCCCTCAGAGACCCAGTACTTC. Encoded protein: CASSVSRTGPSETQYF.

Worth noting for this clonotype: A read error may produce the germline difference seen at one junction end. The genes are TRBV28 and TRBJ2-7, with TRBD1 identical over 9 bases. The CDR3 is 14 residues long. The germline V gene has CDR1 MDHEN and CDR2 SYDVKM. In nucleotides, the CDR3 is TGTGCCAACAGTCGCACCGACAGGGGGTACGAGCAGTACTTC. Protein: CANSRTDRGYEQYF.

This clonotype was detected a few times. The gene calls are TRBV6-2 or TRBV6-3 and TRBJ1-1; maybe TRBD1 (5 bases). CDR3 length equals 11 residues. Trimming took off 9 bases at V and 1 base at J, with 6 bases between the two ends. Germline values: CDR1 MNHEY, CDR2 SVGEGT. The DNA for the CDR3 is TGTGCCAGTACAGGGAACACTGAAGCTTTCTTT. This sequence encodes CASTGNTEAFF.

In this sample, this clonotype turned up a few times. CDR3 in amino acids: CASSLWTSGGSTQYF. DNA for the CDR3: TGTGCCAGCAGCTTATGGACTAGCGGGGGGAGTACGCAGTATTTT. The chain carries TRBV7-2 and TRBJ2-3, with TRBD2 matching over 14 bases. Germline CDR1 SGHTA, CDR2 FQGNSA. The trim removed 2 bases at V and 8 bases at J, leaving 3 bases unmatched. The CDR3 is 15 residues long.

The genes are TRBV12-3 or TRBV12-4 and TRBJ1-2; D uncertain. V dropped 3 bases and J dropped 8 bases, with 13 bases sitting between them. The CDR3 loop spans 13 amino acids. The CDR3 protein is CASSFPGKSGYTF. The CDR3, as DNA: TGTGCCAGCAGTTTTCCAGGCAAATCAGGCTACACCTTC.

V and J are TRBV7-2 and TRBJ1-2; D is unclear. The V gene lost 5 bases and the J gene lost 4 bases, with 8 bases spanning the gap. Germline V gives CDR1 SGHTA, CDR2 FQGNSA. The CDR3 has 12 residues. The CDR3 nucleotides read TGTGCCAGCAGCCTCAAACTCTATGGCTACACCTTC. It codes for CASSLKLYGYTF.

The chain combines TRBV11-2 with TRBJ1-1; the match to TRBD1 covers 8 bases. The junction had 15 bases not matched to a gene; V was cut back by 5 bases and J by 4 bases. Looked up from germline, CDR1 is SGHAT and CDR2 is FQNNGV. CDR3 length: 17 residues. This chain's CDR3 is CASSVVDPGQDVTEAFF. As DNA, the CDR3 is TGTGCCAGCAGCGTAGTCGATCCGGGACAGGATGTCACTGAAGCTTTCTTT. Complete variable domain (other parts from reference TRBV11-2 and TRBJ1-1): EAGVAQSPRYKIIEKRQSVAFWCNPISGHATLYWYQQILGQGPKLLIQFQNNGVVDDSQLPKDRFSAERLKGVDSTLKIQPAKLEDSAVYLCASSVVDPGQDVTEAFFGQGTRLTVV.

The chain carries TRBV6-2 or TRBV6-3 and TRBJ2-5; 8 nucleotides line up with TRBD1. Trimming at V came to 0 bases and at J to 6 bases, leaving 12 bases not matched to a gene. This CDR3 region has 17 residues. The V gene's germline CDR1 is MNHEY and CDR2 SVGEGT. This CDR3 reads CASSYSKSRQGFQTQYF. CDR3 DNA sequence: TGTGCCAGCAGTTACTCGAAATCACGACAGGGGTTTCAGACCCAGTACTTC.

The chain joins TRBV2 to TRBJ2-2, with D perhaps TRBD1 (6 bases). CDR1 SNHLY and CDR2 FYNNEI come from the germline V gene. CDR3 length: 14 residues. The V end was cut by 6 bases, the J end by 4 bases, with 12 bases between. The CDR3 spells CASSPGHFTGELFF. The CDR3 bases are TGTGCCAGCAGCCCGGGACACTTCACCGGGGAGCTGTTTTTT.

The gene calls are TRBV12-3 or TRBV12-4 and TRBJ2-7; perhaps TRBD2 as D (6 bases). Trimming removed 5 bases from V and 4 bases from J, with 21 bases in between. This CDR3 region has 16 residues. The CDR3 region is CASSQWRANPNYEQYF. The CDR3 coding sequence is TGTGCCAGCAGTCAATGGAGGGCCAACCCGAATTACGAGCAGTACTTC.

DNA for the CDR3: TGTGCCATCAGTGAGTCACCGGATTCACCCCTCCACTTT. Its protein product is CAISESPDSPLHF. The J gene is TRBJ1-6, the V gene TRBV10-3; D not certain. In germline, CDR1 is ENHRY, CDR2 SYGVKD. V shed 0 bases and J shed 8 bases, with 5 bases lying between them. The CDR3 contains 13 residues.

The chain is built from TRBV18 and TRBJ2-3, with 7 nucleotides matching TRBD2. This CDR3 comprises 16 residues. The germline CDR1 and CDR2 sequences are KGHSH and LQKENI. The V segment lost 1 base and the J segment 2 bases; nucleotides outside the gene matches: 6. The CDR3 DNA sequence: TGTGCCAGCTCACCACTGGGAGGGGAGAACACAGATACGCAGTATTTT. Protein: CASSPLGGENTDTQYF.

The chain is built from TRBV2 and TRBJ2-3; tentative D call: TRBD2 (6 bases). Per the germline V gene, CDR1 is SNHLY and CDR2 is FYNNEI. The CDR3 totals 13 residues. V was clipped by 6 bases and J by 5 bases, with 12 bases between them. The DNA for the CDR3 is TGTGCCAGCAGCGGGACTGTGGTAGATACGCAGTATTTT. It encodes CASSGTVVDTQYF.

The rearrangement links TRBV6-5 to TRBJ2-7; the match to TRBD2 covers 10 bases. Germline V lookup: CDR1 MNHEY, CDR2 SVGAGI. V shed 4 bases, J shed 3 bases, and the junction held 6 bases outside the gene matches. The CDR3 runs to 15 residues. The CDR3 spells CASSFLAGDHYEQYF. The DNA of the CDR3 is TGTGCCAGCAGTTTTCTAGCGGGGGACCACTACGAGCAGTACTTC.